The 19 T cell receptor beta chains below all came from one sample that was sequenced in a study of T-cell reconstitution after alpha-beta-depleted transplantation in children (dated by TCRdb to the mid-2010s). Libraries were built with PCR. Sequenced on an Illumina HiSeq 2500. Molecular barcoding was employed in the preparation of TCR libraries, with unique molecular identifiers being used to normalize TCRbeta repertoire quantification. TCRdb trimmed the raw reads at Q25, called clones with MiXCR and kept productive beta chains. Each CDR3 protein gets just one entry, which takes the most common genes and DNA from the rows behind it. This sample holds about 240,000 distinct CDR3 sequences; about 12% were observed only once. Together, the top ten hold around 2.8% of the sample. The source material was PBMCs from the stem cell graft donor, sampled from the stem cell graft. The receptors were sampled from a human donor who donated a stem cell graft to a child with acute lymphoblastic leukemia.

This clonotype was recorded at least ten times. The CDR3 loop is CASSYSRARGGSEQYF. The DNA of the CDR3 is TGTGCCAGCAGTTACTCGAGAGCCAGGGGCGGTTCTGAGCAGTACTTC. This chain joins TRBV6-5 and TRBJ2-7; D is possibly TRBD1 (6 bases). Germline V gene lookup returns CDR1 MNHEY and CDR2 SVGAGI. V lost 0 bases, J lost 7 bases, and 19 bases lay in between. CDR3 length equals 16 residues.

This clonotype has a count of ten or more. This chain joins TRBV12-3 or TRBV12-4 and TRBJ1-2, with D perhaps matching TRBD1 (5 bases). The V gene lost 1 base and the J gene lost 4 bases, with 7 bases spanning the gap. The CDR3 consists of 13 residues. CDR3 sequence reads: CASSLETVYGYTF. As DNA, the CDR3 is TGTGCCAGCAGTTTAGAGACAGTCTATGGCTACACCTTC.

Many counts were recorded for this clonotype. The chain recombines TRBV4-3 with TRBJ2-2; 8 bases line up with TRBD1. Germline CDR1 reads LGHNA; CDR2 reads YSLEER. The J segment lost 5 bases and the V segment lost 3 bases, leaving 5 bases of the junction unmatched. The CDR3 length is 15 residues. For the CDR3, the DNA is TGCGCCAGCAGCCAGCCGGACAGGGTTACCGGGGAGCTGTTTTTT. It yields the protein CASSQPDRVTGELFF.

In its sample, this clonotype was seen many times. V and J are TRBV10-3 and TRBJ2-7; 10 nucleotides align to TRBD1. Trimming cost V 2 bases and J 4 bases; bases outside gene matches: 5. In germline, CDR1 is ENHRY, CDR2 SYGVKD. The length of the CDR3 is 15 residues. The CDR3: CAISEPGQGKYEQYF. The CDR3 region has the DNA TGTGCCATCAGTGAGCCGGGACAGGGGAAGTACGAGCAGTACTTC.

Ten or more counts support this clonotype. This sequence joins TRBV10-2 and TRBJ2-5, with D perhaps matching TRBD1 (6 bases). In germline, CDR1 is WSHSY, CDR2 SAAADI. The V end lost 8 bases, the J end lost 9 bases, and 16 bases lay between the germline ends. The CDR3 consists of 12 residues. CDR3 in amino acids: CASSDSPGAQYF. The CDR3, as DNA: TGCGCCAGCTCGGACAGCCCAGGGGCCCAGTACTTC.

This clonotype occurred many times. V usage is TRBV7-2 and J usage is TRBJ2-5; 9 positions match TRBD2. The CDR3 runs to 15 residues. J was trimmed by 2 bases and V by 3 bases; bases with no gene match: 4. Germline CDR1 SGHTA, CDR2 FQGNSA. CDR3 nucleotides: TGTGCCAGCAGCTTCCATAGCGGGGGACAAGAGACCCAGTACTTC. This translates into CASSFHSGGQETQYF.

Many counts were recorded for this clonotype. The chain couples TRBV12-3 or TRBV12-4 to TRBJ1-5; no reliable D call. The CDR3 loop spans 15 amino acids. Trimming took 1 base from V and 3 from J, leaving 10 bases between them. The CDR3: CASSLGGLLNQPQHF. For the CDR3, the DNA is TGTGCCAGCAGTTTAGGAGGGCTCCTCAATCAGCCCCAGCATTTT.

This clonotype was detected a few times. The CDR3 sequence: CASTIQGASGYTF. CDR3 bases: TGTGCCAGCACAATACAGGGGGCGTCGGGCTACACCTTC. The chain employs TRBV12-3 or TRBV12-4 and TRBJ1-2; 9 bases line up with TRBD1. With V trimmed by 7 bases and J by 8 bases, 8 bases remained unmatched. CDR3 length equals 13 residues.

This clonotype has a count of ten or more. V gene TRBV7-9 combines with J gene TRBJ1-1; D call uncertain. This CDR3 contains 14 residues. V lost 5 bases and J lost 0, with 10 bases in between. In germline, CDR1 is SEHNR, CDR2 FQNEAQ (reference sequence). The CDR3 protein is CASSRSVLNTEAFF. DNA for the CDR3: TGTGCCAGCAGCCGCAGCGTTCTGAACACTGAAGCTTTCTTT.

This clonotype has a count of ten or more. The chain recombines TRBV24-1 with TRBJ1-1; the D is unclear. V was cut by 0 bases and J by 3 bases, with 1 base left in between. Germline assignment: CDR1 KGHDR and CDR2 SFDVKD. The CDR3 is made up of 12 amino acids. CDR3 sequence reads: CATSDLDTEAFF. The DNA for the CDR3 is TGTGCCACCAGTGATTTGGACACTGAAGCTTTCTTT.

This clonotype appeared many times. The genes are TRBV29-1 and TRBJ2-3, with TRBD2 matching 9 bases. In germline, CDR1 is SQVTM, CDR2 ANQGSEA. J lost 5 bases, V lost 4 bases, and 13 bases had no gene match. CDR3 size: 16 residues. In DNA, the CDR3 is TGCAGCGTTGGGTCTAGCGGGGCCTGGGCCGTAGATACGCAGTATTTT. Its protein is CSVGSSGAWAVDTQYF.

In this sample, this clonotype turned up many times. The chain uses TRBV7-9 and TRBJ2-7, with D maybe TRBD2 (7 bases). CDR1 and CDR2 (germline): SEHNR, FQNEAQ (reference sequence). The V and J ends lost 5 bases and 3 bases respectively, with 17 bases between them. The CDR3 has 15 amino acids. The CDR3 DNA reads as TGTGCCAGCAGCAGGGGGGGCGCTAGAGGCTACGAGCAGTACTTC. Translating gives CASSRGGARGYEQYF. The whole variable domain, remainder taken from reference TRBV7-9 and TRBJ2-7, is DTGVSQNPRHKITKRGQNVTFRCDPISEHNRLYWYRQTLGQGPEFLTYFQNEAQLEKSRLLSDRFSAERPKGSFSTLEIQRTEQGDSAMYLCASSRGGARGYEQYFGPGTRLTVT.

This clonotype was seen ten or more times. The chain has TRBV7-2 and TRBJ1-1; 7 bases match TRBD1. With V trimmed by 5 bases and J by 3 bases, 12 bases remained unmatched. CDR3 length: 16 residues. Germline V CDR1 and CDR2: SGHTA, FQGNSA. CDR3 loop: CASSPGGAGGHTEAFF. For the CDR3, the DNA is TGTGCCAGCAGCCCAGGGGGGGCTGGGGGGCACACTGAAGCTTTCTTT.

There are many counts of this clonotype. CDR3 protein: CAIQRGGYTDTQYF. The CDR3 DNA follows: TGTGCCATCCAGCGGGGGGGATACACAGATACGCAGTATTTT. This chain links TRBV15 with TRBJ2-3; 10 bases align to TRBD2. CDR1 is LNHNV and CDR2 is YYDKDF in the germline V gene (reference sequence). V lost 10 bases to trimming and J lost 2 bases; unmatched junction nucleotides: 6. The CDR3 length is 14 residues.

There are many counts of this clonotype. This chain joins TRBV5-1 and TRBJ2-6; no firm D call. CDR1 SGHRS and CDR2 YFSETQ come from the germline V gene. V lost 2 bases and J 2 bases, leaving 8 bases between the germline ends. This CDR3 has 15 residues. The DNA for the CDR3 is TGCGCCAGCAGCTTTAGTAACGCTGGGGCCAACGTCCTGACTTTC. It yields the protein CASSFSNAGANVLTF.

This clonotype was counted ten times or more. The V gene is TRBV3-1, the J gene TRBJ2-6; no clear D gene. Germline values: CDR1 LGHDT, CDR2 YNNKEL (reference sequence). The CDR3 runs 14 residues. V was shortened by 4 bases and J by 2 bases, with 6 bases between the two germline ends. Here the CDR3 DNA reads TGTGCCAGCAGCCCAGCCGCTGGGGCCAACGTCCTGACTTTC. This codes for CASSPAAGANVLTF.

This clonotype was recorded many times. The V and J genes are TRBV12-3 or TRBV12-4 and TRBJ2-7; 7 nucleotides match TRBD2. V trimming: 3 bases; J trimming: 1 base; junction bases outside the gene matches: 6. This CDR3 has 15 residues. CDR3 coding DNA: TGTGCCAGCAGTTTCATTCCTAGCGGATCCTACGAGCAGTACTTC. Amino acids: CASSFIPSGSYEQYF.

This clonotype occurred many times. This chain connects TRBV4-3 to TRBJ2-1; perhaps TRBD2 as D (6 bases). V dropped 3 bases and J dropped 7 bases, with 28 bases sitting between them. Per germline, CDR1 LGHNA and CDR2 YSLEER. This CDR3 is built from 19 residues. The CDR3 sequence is CASSQRHSYRPFGGNEQFF. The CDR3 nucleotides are TGCGCCAGCAGCCAGAGGCACTCCTACCGACCCTTTGGGGGGAATGAGCAGTTCTTC.

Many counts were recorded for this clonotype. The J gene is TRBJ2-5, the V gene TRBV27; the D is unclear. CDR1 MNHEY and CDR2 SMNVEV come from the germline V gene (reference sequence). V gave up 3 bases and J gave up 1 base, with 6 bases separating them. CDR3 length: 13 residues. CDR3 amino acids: CASSFGPQETQYF. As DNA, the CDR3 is TGTGCCAGCAGTTTCGGGCCCCAAGAGACCCAGTACTTC.